A single TCR beta chain is shown here with its context. The CDR3 is 17 residues long. Germline trimming cut 1 base from V and 3 bases from J; bases unmatched to any gene: 11. Germline CDR1 reads KGHSH; CDR2 reads LQKENI. This specimen comes from a study of blood T cell repertoires in COVID-19. Study in general: COVID-19 samples from acute and convalescent phases originated in the United States, Italy and Spain. PBMCs, B-cell-depleted T cells, or T cells were the source of the cDNA or gDNA that made up the material.

Methods used by the authors: Reference gene primer amplification in the assay estimated nucleated cell counts. The assay was immunoSEQ multiplex PCR, and TCRdb's table has in-frame clones only and misses some. Clonal size and the V and J genes are those of that table, whereas D and trimming came from the DNA. The data show around 250,000 clones, roughly nine tenths seen once. What was sequenced was peripheral blood. The source of this sequence is a man in his fifties or sixties with acute or convalescent COVID-19. The V gene is TRBV18, the J gene TRBJ1-2; 7 bases are a match to TRBD1. The chain's CDR3 is CASSPRRDSNEHYGYTF. CDR3 in DNA: TGTGCCAGCTCACCACGAAGGGACAGTAATGAACACTATGGCTACACCTTC.